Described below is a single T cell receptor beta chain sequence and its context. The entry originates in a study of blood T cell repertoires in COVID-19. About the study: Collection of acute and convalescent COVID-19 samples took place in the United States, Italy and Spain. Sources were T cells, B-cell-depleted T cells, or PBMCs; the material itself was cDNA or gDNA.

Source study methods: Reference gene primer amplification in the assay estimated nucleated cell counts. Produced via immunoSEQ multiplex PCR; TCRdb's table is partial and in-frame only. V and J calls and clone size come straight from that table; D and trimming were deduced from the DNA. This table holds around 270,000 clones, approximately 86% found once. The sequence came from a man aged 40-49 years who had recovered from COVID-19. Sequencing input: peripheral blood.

The CDR3 DNA follows: TGTGCCAGTAGTATAGATGGGCCGGGAAACTATGGCTACACCTTC. This sequence encodes CASSIDGPGNYGYTF. The chain employs TRBV19 and TRBJ1-2; D call uncertain. In germline, CDR1 is LNHDA, CDR2 SQIVND (reference sequence). The V end lost 0 bases, the J end lost 2 bases, and 10 bases lay between the germline ends. The CDR3 contains 15 residues.